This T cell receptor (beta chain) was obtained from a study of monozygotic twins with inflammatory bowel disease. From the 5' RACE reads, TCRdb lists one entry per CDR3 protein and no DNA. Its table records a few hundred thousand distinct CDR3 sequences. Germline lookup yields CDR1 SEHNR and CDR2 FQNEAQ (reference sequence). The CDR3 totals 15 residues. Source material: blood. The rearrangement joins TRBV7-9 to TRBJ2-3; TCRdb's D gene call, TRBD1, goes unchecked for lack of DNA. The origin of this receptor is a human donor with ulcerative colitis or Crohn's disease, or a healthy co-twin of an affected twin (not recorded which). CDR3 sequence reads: CASSSGPVGADTQYF.